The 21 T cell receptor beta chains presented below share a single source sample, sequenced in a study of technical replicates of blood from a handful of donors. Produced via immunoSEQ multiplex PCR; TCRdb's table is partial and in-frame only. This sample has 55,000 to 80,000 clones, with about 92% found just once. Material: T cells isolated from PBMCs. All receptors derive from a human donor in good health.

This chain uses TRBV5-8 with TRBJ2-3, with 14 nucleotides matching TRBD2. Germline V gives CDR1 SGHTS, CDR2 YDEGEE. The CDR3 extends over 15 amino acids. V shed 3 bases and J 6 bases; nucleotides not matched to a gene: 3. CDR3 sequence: CASSSGTSGSDTQYF. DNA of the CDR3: TGTGCCAGCAGCTCCGGGACTAGCGGGAGCGATACGCAGTATTTT.

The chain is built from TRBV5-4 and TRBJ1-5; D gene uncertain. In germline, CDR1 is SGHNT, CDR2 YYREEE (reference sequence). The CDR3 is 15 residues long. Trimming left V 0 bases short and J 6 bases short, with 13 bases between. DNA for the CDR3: TGTGCCAGCAGCTTGGGCGGAACCGAGATTCAGCCCCAGCATTTT. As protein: CASSLGGTEIQPQHF.

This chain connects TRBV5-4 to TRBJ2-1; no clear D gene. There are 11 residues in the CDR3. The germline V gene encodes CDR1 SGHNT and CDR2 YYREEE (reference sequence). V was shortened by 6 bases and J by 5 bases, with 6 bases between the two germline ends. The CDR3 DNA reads TGTGCCAGCACCCTAAACAATGAGCAGTTCTTC. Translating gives CASTLNNEQFF. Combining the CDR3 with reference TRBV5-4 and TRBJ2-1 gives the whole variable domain ETGVTQSPTHLIKTRGQQVTLRCSSQSGHNTVSWYQQALGQGPQFIFQYYREEENGRGNFPPRFSGLQFPNYSSELNVNALELDDSALYLCASTLNNEQFFGPGTRLTVL.

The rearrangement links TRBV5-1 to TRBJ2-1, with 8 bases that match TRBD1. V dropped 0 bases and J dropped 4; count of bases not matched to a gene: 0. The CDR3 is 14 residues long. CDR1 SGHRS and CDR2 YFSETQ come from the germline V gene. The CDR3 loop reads CASSLGQGYNEQFF. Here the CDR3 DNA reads TGCGCCAGCAGCTTGGGACAGGGGTACAATGAGCAGTTCTTC.

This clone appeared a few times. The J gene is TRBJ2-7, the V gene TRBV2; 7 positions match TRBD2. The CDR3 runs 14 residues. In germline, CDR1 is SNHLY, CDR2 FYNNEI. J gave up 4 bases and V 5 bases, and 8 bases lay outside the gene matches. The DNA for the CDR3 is TGTGCCAGCAGTAACAGACTAGCTGATTACGAGCAGTACTTC. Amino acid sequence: CASSNRLADYEQYF.

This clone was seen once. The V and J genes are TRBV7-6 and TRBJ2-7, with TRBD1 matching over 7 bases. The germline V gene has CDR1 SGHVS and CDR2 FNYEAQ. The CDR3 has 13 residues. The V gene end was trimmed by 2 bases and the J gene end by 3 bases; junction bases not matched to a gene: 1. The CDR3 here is CASSLRDSYEQYF. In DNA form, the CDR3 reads TGTGCCAGCAGCTTAAGGGACAGCTACGAGCAGTACTTC.

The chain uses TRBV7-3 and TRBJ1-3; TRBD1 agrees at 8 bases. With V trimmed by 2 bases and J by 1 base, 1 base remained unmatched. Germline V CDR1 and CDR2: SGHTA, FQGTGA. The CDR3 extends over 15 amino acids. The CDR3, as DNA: TGTGCCAGCAGCTTACAGGGGGCATCTGGAAACACCATATATTTT. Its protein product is CASSLQGASGNTIYF.

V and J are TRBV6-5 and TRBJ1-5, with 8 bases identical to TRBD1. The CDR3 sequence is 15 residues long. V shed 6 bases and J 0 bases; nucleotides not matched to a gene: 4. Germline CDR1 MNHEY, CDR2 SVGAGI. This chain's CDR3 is CASRPGGYSNQPQHF. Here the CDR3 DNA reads TGTGCCAGCAGGCCAGGGGGCTATAGCAATCAGCCCCAGCATTTT.

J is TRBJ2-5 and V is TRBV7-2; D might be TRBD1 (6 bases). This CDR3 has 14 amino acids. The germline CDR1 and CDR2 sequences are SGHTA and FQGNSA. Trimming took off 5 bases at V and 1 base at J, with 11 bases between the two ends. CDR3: CASSTGQFQETQYF. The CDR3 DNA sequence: TGTGCCAGCAGCACCGGACAGTTCCAAGAGACCCAGTACTTC.

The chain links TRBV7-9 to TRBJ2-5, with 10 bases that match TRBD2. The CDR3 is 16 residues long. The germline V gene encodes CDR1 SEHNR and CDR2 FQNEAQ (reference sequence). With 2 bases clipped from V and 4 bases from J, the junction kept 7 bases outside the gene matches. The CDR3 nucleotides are TGTGCCAGCAGCTTACCGGAACGACTAGCGGGAGAGACCCAGTACTTC. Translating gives CASSLPERLAGETQYF.

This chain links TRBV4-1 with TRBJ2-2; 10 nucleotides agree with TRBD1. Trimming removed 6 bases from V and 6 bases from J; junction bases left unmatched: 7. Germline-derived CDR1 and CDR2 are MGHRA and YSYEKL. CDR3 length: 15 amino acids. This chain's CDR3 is CASSPGQGLSGELFF. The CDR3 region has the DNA TGCGCCAGCAGTCCGGGACAGGGGTTATCCGGGGAGCTGTTTTTT.

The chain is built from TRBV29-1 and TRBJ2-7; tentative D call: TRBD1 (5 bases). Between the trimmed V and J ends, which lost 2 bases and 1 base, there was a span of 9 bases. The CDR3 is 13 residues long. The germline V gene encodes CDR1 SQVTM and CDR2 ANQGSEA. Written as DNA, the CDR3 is TGCAGCGTTGAACTTACAGGATCCTACGAGCAGTACTTC. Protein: CSVELTGSYEQYF.

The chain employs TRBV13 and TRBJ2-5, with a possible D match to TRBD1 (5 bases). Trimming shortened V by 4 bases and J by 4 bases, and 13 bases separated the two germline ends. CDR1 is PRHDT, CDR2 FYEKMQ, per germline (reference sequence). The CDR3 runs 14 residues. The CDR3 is CASSSRRQGETQYF. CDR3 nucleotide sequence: TGTGCCAGCAGCTCGCGCCGGCAGGGAGAGACCCAGTACTTC.

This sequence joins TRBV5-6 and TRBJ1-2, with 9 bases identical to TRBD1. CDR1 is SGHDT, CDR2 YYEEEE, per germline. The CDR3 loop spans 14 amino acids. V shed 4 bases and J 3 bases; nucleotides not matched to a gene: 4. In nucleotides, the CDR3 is TGTGCCAGCAGCGAGGGGACAGGGTACTATGGCTACACCTTC. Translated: CASSEGTGYYGYTF.

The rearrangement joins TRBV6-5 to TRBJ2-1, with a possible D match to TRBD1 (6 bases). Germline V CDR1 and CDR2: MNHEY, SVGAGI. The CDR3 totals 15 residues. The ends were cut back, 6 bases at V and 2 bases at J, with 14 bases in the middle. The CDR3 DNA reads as TGTGCCAGCAGCCTGAACAGGGTTCCCTACAATGAGCAGTTCTTC. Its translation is CASSLNRVPYNEQFF.

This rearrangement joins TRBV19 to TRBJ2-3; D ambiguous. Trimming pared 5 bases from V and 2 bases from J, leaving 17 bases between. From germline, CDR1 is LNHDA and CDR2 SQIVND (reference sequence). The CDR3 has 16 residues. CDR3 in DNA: TGTGCCAGTAGTTTCGAAGTCAGCGCCTACACAGATACGCAGTATTTT. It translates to CASSFEVSAYTDTQYF.

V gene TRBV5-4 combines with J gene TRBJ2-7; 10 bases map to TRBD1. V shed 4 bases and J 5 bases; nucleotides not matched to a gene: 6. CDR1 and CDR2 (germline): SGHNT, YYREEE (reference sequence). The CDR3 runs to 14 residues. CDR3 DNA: TGTGCCAGCAGCGTCGCCGGGACAGGGGACGAGCAGTACTTC. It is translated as CASSVAGTGDEQYF.

The CDR3 region has the DNA TGTGCCAGCTCACCCAGGGACAGGGAAGTCAAAGCCAAAAACATTCAGTACTTC. It encodes CASSPRDREVKAKNIQYF. The V gene is TRBV18, the J gene TRBJ2-4; TRBD1 matches at 9 bases. J lost 0 bases, V lost 3 bases, and 9 bases had no gene match. Germline CDR1 reads KGHSH; CDR2 reads LQKENI. The CDR3 is made up of 18 amino acids.

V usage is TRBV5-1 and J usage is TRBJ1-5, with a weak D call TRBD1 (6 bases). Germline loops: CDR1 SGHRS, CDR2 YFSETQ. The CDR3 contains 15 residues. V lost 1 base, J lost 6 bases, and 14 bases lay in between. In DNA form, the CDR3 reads TGCGCCAGCAGCTTGAGAGGGGGTGATGGTCAGCCCCAGCATTTT. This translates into CASSLRGGDGQPQHF. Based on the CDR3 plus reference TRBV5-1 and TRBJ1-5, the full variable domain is KAGVTQTPRYLIKTRGQQVTLSCSPISGHRSVSWYQQTPGQGLQFLFEYFSETQRNKGNFPGRFSGRQFSNSRSEMNVSTLELGDSALYLCASSLRGGDGQPQHFGDGTRLSIL.

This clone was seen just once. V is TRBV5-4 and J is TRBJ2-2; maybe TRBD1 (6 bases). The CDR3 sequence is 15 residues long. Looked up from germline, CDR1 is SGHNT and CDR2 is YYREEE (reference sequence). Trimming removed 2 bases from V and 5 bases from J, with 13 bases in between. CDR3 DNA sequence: TGTGCCAGCAGCTTTGCGACAGGAATTACCGGGGAGCTGTTTTTT. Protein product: CASSFATGITGELFF.

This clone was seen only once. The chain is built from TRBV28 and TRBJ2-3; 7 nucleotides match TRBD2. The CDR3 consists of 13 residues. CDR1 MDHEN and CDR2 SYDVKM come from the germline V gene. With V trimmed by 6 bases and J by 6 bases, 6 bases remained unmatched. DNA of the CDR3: TGTGCCAGCAGAATCGGGAGGCGGGATACGCAGTATTTT. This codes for CASRIGRRDTQYF. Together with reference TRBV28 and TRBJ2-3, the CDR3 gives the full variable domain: DVKVTQSSRYLVKRTGEKVFLECVQDMDHENMFWYRQDPGLGLRLIYFSYDVKMKEKGDIPEGYSVSREKKERFSLILESASTNQTSMYLCASRIGRRDTQYFGPGTRLTVL.